Shown below are 27 T cell receptor beta chains from a single sample sequenced in a study of OX40 agonist ivuxolimab in advanced cancers. This table comes from immunoSEQ multiplex PCR, and its TCRdb copy is limited to in-frame clones, with some not included. The repertoire holds roughly 34,000 clones, with around 90% as singletons. Material: CD4+ or CD8+ T cells sorted from blood, obtained in a trial of the OX40 agonist ivuxolimab. The receptors originated from an adult with an advanced solid tumor such as melanoma, head and neck, liver or kidney cancer.

The chain combines TRBV7-9 with TRBJ2-7; TRBD1 aligns across 9 bases. The CDR3 runs to 13 residues. Germline CDR1 and CDR2: SEHNR and FQNEAQ (reference sequence). V gave up 5 bases and J gave up 6 bases; unmatched junction bases: 5. The CDR3 DNA is TGTGCCAGCAGCCGCGGGACAGGGAGCGAGCAGTACTTC. Its translation is CASSRGTGSEQYF. Full variable domain (remainder filled in from reference TRBV7-9 and TRBJ2-7): DTGVSQNPRHKITKRGQNVTFRCDPISEHNRLYWYRQTLGQGPEFLTYFQNEAQLEKSRLLSDRFSAERPKGSFSTLEIQRTEQGDSAMYLCASSRGTGSEQYFGPGTRLTVT.

The rearrangement links TRBV27 to TRBJ2-2; the D is unclear. V was clipped by 6 bases and J by 3 bases, with 11 bases between them. The CDR3 loop spans 14 amino acids. CDR1 is MNHEY, CDR2 SMNVEV, per germline (reference sequence). In DNA form, the CDR3 reads TGTGCCAGCAGCCCGGAGAGTGACACCGGGGAGCTGTTTTTT. Translation gives CASSPESDTGELFF.

This chain joins TRBV5-1 and TRBJ1-1; possible D gene TRBD1, 6 bases. With 4 bases removed from V and 4 bases from J, the gap between germline ends came to 17 bases. The CDR3 totals 15 residues. The germline gives CDR1 SGHRS, CDR2 YFSETQ. The CDR3 loop reads CASSNRQATGTEAFF. In DNA, the CDR3 is TGCGCCAGCAGCAACCGACAGGCGACGGGCACTGAAGCTTTCTTT.

This chain connects TRBV7-3 to TRBJ1-2; D gene unclear. CDR3 length: 14 residues. V was pared by 5 bases and J by 1 base, with 11 bases between. Germline CDR1 reads SGHTA; CDR2 reads FQGTGA. CDR3 nucleotide sequence: TGTGCCAGCAGCCTTCCAGGCCTTAACTATGGCTACACCTTC. Protein sequence: CASSLPGLNYGYTF. Using reference TRBV7-3 and TRBJ1-2 for the parts outside the CDR3, the full variable domain is GAGVSQTPSNKVTEKGKYVELRCDPISGHTALYWYRQSLGQGPEFLIYFQGTGAADDSGLPNDRFFAVRPEGSVSTLKIQRTERGDSAVYLCASSLPGLNYGYTFGSGTRLTVV.

This chain connects TRBV9 to TRBJ2-5; possibly TRBD2 for D (5 bases). Germline V gene lookup returns CDR1 SGDLS and CDR2 YYNGEE. This CDR3 has 15 amino acids. Trimming took off 2 bases at V and 0 bases at J, with 11 bases between the two ends. The CDR3 sequence: CASSVFSGNQETQYF. CDR3 DNA sequence: TGTGCCAGCAGCGTCTTTTCGGGAAACCAAGAGACCCAGTACTTC.

The chain joins TRBV7-2 to TRBJ2-6; a possible D gene is TRBD2 (6 bases). Deletions cut 0 bases from V and 0 bases from J, with 9 bases between. The CDR3 covers 17 residues. Germline CDR1 reads SGHTA; CDR2 reads FQGNSA. The DNA for the CDR3 is TGTGCCAGCAGCTTAGCGCACGGGAGCTCTGGGGCCAACGTCCTGACTTTC. This sequence encodes CASSLAHGSSGANVLTF. The variable domain in full, with the rest retrieved from reference TRBV7-2 and TRBJ2-6, is GAGVSQSPSNKVTEKGKDVELRCDPISGHTALYWYRQSLGQGLEFLIYFQGNSAPDKSGLPSDRFSAERTGGSVSTLTIQRTQQEDSAVYLCASSLAHGSSGANVLTFGAGSRLTVL.

CDR3 loop: CASSYSAGYNYEQYF. The CDR3 DNA follows: TGTGCCAGCAGTTACTCGGCCGGGTACAACTACGAGCAGTACTTC. The chain employs TRBV6-5 and TRBJ2-7; D uncertain. V gave up 0 bases and J gave up 3 bases, with 12 bases separating them. Per the germline V gene, CDR1 is MNHEY and CDR2 is SVGAGI. This CDR3 comprises 15 residues.

The chain carries TRBV7-9 and TRBJ2-7, with D perhaps TRBD1 (6 bases). The V end was cut by 0 bases, the J end by 5 bases, with 14 bases between. Germline V lookup: CDR1 SEHNR, CDR2 FQNEAQ (reference sequence). The CDR3 covers 15 residues. The CDR3 nucleotides are TGTGCCAGCAGCTTAGCCATGGGCAGGGGCGACGAGCAGTACTTC. Encoded protein: CASSLAMGRGDEQYF.

This clone was found once. The J gene is TRBJ2-1, the V gene TRBV7-6, with TRBD1 matching over 10 bases. V gave up 5 bases and J gave up 2 bases; unmatched junction bases: 18. CDR3 length equals 20 residues. Germline V gene lookup returns CDR1 SGHVS and CDR2 FNYEAQ. The CDR3: CASSVSPGQGQVAAYNEQFF. The CDR3 DNA is TGTGCCAGCAGCGTCTCGCCGGGACAGGGGCAAGTAGCGGCCTACAATGAGCAGTTCTTC.

In DNA, the CDR3 is TGTGCCAGCTCACCCCGACAGGACCCCTACGAGCAGTACTTC. It specifies CASSPRQDPYEQYF. The chain joins TRBV18 to TRBJ2-7; weak D call: TRBD1 (6 bases). The CDR3 is 14 residues long. Germline loops: CDR1 KGHSH, CDR2 LQKENI. V lost 3 bases to trimming and J lost 2 bases, with 11 bases between them.

The CDR3 coding sequence is TGTGCCAGCAGCTCCACCCCCCTGACGGTGGGCGGCTACACCTTC. Protein product: CASSSTPLTVGGYTF. The chain is built from TRBV11-2 and TRBJ1-2; D unclear. CDR1 SGHAT and CDR2 FQNNGV come from the germline V gene. V lost 4 bases, J lost 8 bases, and 20 bases lay in between. CDR3 length equals 15 residues.

This chain links TRBV10-3 with TRBJ2-3; no firm D call. The CDR3 has 14 amino acids. V lost 4 bases and J 1 base, leaving 9 bases between the germline ends. The V gene's germline CDR1 is ENHRY and CDR2 SYGVKD. CDR3 sequence (DNA): TGTGCCATCAGTGCTGAGCACGGCACAGATACGCAGTATTTT. Translated, it gives CAISAEHGTDTQYF.

This rearrangement joins TRBV6-5 to TRBJ2-3, with D perhaps TRBD2 (5 bases). Looked up from germline, CDR1 is MNHEY and CDR2 is SVGAGI. CDR3 size: 13 residues. V was trimmed by 2 bases and J by 4 bases, leaving 7 bases between them. The CDR3 DNA reads as TGTGCCAGCAGTTACCGGGGATCAGATACGCAGTATTTT. It translates to CASSYRGSDTQYF.

The chain uses TRBV10-2 and TRBJ1-1, with TRBD1 matching 7 bases. V shed 6 bases and J 6 bases; nucleotides not matched to a gene: 10. Germline values: CDR1 WSHSY, CDR2 SAAADI. CDR3 size: 14 residues. CDR3 sequence reads: CASRATGSSAEAFF. The DNA for the CDR3 is TGCGCCAGCAGAGCGACAGGGTCGAGCGCTGAAGCTTTCTTT.

The J gene is TRBJ1-5, the V gene TRBV28; D possibly corresponds to TRBD1 (6 bases). The CDR3 is 13 amino acids. From germline, CDR1 is MDHEN and CDR2 SYDVKM. The V gene lost 2 bases and the J gene lost 4 bases, with 6 bases spanning the gap. The CDR3 loop reads CASSLDRNQPQHF. In DNA form, the CDR3 reads TGTGCCAGCAGTTTAGACAGGAATCAGCCCCAGCATTTT.

The chain is built from TRBV5-1 and TRBJ1-1; the D is unclear. V lost 0 bases and J 4 bases, leaving 13 bases between the germline ends. The CDR3 is 15 residues long. CDR1 SGHRS and CDR2 YFSETQ come from the germline V gene. The chain's CDR3 is CASSLVAGEGTEAFF. For the CDR3, the DNA is TGCGCCAGCAGCTTGGTTGCTGGGGAAGGCACTGAAGCTTTCTTT.

The chain links TRBV27 to TRBJ2-7, with 7 bases that match TRBD2. From germline, CDR1 is MNHEY and CDR2 SMNVEV (reference sequence). The CDR3 is made up of 14 amino acids. J lost 3 bases, V lost 3 bases, and 5 bases had no gene match. The CDR3 region is CASSFASGNYEQYF. CDR3 coding DNA: TGTGCCAGCAGTTTCGCTAGCGGCAACTACGAGCAGTACTTC.

This clone is medium-sized within its sample. The chain employs TRBV7-3 and TRBJ2-1; 10 bases fit TRBD1. V was pared by 5 bases and J by 6 bases, with 7 bases of the junction left unmatched. The CDR3 loop spans 15 amino acids. CDR1 and CDR2 from the germline V gene are SGHTA and FQGTGA. CDR3 loop: CASSARTGGPNEQFF. The CDR3 nucleotides are TGTGCCAGCAGCGCCCGGACAGGGGGACCCAATGAGCAGTTCTTC.

The V and J genes are TRBV5-1 and TRBJ2-5, with TRBD2 matching 14 bases. Germline V gene sequence: CDR1 SGHRS, CDR2 YFSETQ. The CDR3 extends over 18 amino acids. V lost 4 bases, J lost 5 bases, and 13 bases stayed unmatched. The CDR3, as DNA: TGCGCCAGCAGCCTCGGGACTAGCGGGAGTAATTCAGGGGAGACCCAGTACTTC. Amino acids: CASSLGTSGSNSGETQYF.

A note on this clone: At one end the junction does not follow the germline gene, possibly because of a read error. The CDR3 loop is CTSRPSPNTDTQYF. CDR3 in DNA: TGCACCAGCAGACCATCCCCCAACACAGATACGCAGTATTTT. V and J are TRBV4-1 and TRBJ2-3; D call uncertain. Per the germline V gene, CDR1 is MGHRA and CDR2 is YSYEKL. The CDR3 is 14 amino acids.

The rearrangement uses TRBV30 and TRBJ2-3; 13 bases match TRBD2. The CDR3 contains 14 residues. Germline CDR1 reads GTSNPN; CDR2 reads SVGIG (reference sequence). V gave up 8 bases and J gave up 4 bases; unmatched junction bases: 6. CDR3 DNA sequence: TGTGCCGCCTCGACTAGCGGGAGGTCAGATACGCAGTATTTT. Translated: CAASTSGRSDTQYF. The variable domain in full, with the rest retrieved from reference TRBV30 and TRBJ2-3, is SQTIHQWPATLVQPVGSPLSLECTVEGTSNPNLYWYRQAAGRGLQLLFYSVGIGQISSEVPQNLSASRPQDRQFILSSKKLLLSDSGFYLCAASTSGRSDTQYFGPGTRLTVL.

This rearrangement joins TRBV7-2 to TRBJ1-1; no reliable D call. This CDR3 has 13 amino acids. Trimming shortened V by 2 bases and J by 4 bases, and 8 bases separated the two germline ends. Germline lookup yields CDR1 SGHTA and CDR2 FQGNSA. The CDR3 sequence: CASSLTESTEAFF. CDR3 in DNA: TGTGCCAGCAGCTTAACAGAAAGCACTGAAGCTTTCTTT.

V and J are TRBV2 and TRBJ2-5; 10 bases map to TRBD2. Germline loops: CDR1 SNHLY, CDR2 FYNNEI. The junction had 5 bases not matched to a gene; V was cut back by 2 bases and J by 5 bases. This CDR3 region has 15 residues. In DNA, the CDR3 is TGTGCCAGCAGTGAATTAGCGGGGGGAGTGGAGACCCAGTACTTC. It is translated as CASSELAGGVETQYF. Full variable domain (missing parts from reference TRBV2 and TRBJ2-5): EPEVTQTPSHQVTQMGQEVILRCVPISNHLYFYWYRQILGQKVEFLVSFYNNEISEKSEIFDDQFSVERPDGSNFTLKIRSTKLEDSAMYFCASSELAGGVETQYFGPGTRLLVL.

The gene calls are TRBV6-4 and TRBJ1-5; weak D call: TRBD1 (6 bases). From germline, CDR1 is MRHNA and CDR2 SNTAGT. V lost 9 bases to trimming and J lost 0 bases, with 18 bases between them. This CDR3 has 16 residues. DNA for the CDR3: TGTGCCAGAGGGGGTTACATAGGGATTAGCAATCAGCCCCAGCATTTT. This translates into CARGGYIGISNQPQHF.

This chain links TRBV28 with TRBJ1-5; D gene unclear. There are 11 residues in the CDR3. Between the trimmed V and J ends, which lost 6 bases and 7 bases, there was a span of 7 bases. The germline CDR1 and CDR2 sequences are MDHEN and SYDVKM. CDR3 bases: TGTGCCAGCAGCCAAATCCAGCCCCAGCATTTT. Protein sequence: CASSQIQPQHF.

The V gene is TRBV5-1, the J gene TRBJ1-2; D is undetermined. Germline CDR1 reads SGHRS; CDR2 reads YFSETQ. Trimming took 0 bases from V and 1 from J, leaving 4 bases between them. The CDR3 length is 13 residues. The CDR3 DNA reads TGCGCCAGCAGCTTGGACAGTAACTATGGCTACACCTTC. It translates to CASSLDSNYGYTF.

The CDR3 protein is CASSVRDKRSSYEQYF. The CDR3 DNA reads TGTGCCAGCAGTGTTAGGGACAAAAGGAGCTCCTACGAGCAGTACTTC. The V gene is TRBV6-4, the J gene TRBJ2-7; maybe TRBD1 (6 bases). The CDR3 runs 16 residues. Germline CDR1 reads MRHNA; CDR2 reads SNTAGT. Trimming pared 4 bases from V and 0 bases from J, leaving 16 bases between.